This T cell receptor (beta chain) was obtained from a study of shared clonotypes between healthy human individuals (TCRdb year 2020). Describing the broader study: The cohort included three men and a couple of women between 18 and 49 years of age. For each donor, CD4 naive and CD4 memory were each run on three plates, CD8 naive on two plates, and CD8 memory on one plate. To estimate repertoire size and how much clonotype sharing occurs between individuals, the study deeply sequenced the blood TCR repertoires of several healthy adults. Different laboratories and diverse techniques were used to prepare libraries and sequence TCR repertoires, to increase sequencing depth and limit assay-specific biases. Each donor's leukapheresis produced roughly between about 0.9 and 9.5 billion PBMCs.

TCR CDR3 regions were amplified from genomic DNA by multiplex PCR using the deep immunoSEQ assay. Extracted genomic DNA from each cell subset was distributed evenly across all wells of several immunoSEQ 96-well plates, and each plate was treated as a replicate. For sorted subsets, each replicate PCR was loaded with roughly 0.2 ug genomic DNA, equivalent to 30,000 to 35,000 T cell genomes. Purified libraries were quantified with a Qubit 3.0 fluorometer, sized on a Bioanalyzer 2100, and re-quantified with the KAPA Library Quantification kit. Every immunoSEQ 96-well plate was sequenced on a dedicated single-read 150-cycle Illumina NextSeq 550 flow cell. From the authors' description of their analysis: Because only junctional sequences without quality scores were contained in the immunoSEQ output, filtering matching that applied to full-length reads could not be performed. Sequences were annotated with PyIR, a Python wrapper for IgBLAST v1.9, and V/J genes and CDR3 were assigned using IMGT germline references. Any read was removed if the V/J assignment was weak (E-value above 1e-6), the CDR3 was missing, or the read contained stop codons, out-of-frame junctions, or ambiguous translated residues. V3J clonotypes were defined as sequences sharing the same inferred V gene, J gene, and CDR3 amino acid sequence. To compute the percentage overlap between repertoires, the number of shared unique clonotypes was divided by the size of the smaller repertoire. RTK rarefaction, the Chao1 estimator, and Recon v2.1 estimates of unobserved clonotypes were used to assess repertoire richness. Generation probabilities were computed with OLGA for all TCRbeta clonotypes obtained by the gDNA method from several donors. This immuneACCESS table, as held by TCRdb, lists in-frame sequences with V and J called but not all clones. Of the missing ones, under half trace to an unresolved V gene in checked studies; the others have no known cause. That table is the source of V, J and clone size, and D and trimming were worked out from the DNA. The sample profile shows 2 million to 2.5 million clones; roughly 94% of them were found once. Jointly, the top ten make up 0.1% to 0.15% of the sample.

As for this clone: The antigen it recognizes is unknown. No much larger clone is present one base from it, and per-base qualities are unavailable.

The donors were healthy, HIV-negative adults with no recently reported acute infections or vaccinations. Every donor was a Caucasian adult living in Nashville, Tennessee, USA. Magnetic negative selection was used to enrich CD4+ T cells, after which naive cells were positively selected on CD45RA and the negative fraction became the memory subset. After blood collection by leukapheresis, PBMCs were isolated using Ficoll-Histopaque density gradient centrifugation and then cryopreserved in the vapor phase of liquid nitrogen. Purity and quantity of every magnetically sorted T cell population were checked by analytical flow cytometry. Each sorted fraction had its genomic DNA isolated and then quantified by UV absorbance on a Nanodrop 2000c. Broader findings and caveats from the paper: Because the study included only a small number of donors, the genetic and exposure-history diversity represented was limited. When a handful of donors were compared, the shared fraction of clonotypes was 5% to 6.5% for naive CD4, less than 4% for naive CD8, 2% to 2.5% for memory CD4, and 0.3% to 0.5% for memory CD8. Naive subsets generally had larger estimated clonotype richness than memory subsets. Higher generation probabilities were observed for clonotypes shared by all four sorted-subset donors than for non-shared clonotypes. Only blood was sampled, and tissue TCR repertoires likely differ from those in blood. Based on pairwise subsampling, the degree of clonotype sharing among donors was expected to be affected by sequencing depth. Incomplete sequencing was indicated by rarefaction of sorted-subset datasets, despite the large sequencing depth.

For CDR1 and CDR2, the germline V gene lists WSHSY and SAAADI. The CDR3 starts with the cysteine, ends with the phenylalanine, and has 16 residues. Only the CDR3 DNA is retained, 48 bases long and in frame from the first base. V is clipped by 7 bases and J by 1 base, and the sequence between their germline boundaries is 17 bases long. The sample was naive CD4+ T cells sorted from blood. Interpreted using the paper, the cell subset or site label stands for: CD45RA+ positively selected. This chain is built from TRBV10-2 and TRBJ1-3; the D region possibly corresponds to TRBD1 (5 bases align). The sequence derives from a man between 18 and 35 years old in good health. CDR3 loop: CASKVSAGRSGNTIYF. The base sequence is TGCGCCAGCAAGGTATCGGCAGGGAGGTCTGGAAACACCATATATTTT.